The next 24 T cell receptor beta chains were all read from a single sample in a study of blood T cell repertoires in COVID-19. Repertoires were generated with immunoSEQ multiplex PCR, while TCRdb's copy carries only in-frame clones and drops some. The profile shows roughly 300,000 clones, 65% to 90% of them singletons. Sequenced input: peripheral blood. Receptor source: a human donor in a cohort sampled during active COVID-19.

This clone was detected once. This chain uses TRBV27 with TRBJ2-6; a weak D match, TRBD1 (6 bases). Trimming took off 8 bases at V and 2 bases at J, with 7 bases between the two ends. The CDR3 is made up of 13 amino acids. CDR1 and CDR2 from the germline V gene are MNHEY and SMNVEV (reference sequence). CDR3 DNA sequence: TGTGCCAGCCACAGGGCTGGGGCCAACGTCCTGACTTTC. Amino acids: CASHRAGANVLTF.

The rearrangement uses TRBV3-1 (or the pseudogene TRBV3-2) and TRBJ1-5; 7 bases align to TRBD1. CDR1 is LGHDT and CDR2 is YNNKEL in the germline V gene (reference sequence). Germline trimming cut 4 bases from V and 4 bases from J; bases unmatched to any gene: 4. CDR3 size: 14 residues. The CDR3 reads CASSRGQVNQPQHF. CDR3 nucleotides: TGTGCCAGCAGCCGAGGACAGGTGAATCAGCCCCAGCATTTT.

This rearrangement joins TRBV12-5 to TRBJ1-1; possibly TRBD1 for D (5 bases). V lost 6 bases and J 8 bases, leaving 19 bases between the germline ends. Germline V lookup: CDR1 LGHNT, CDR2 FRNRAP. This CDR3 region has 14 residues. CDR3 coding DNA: TGTGCTAGTGGGGAGACAGACTTTTGGGTCGAAGCTTTCTTT. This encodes CASGETDFWVEAFF.

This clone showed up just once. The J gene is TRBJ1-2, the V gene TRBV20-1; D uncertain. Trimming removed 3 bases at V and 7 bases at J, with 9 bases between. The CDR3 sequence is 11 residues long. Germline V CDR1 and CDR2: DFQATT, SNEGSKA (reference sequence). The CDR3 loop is CSARYLGGYTF. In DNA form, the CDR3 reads TGCAGTGCTAGGTACCTCGGTGGCTACACCTTC.

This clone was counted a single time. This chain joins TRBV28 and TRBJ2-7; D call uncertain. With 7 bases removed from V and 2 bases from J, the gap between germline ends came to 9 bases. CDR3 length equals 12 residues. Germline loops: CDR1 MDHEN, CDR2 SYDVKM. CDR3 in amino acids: CASTDIAYEQYF. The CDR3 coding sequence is TGTGCCAGCACTGACATCGCCTACGAGCAGTACTTC.

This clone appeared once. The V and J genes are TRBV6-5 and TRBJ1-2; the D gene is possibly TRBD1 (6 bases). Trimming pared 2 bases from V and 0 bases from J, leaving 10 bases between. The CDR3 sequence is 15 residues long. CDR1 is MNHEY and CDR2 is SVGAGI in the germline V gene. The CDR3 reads CASSYGGGANYGYTF. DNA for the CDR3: TGTGCCAGCAGTTACGGGGGCGGAGCTAACTATGGCTACACCTTC.

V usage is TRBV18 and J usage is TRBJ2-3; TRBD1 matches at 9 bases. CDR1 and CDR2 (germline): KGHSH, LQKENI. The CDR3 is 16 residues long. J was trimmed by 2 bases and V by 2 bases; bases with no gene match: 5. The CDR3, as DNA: TGTGCCAGCTCACCAGCGTGGGACAGGGTCACAGATACGCAGTATTTT. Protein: CASSPAWDRVTDTQYF.

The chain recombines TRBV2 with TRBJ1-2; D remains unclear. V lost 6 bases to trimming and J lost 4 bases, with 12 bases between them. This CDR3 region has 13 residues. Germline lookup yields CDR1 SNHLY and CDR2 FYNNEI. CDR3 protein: CASRAGLGYGYTF. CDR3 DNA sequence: TGTGCCAGCAGGGCCGGACTAGGCTATGGCTACACCTTC. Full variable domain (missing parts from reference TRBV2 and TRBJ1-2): EPEVTQTPSHQVTQMGQEVILRCVPISNHLYFYWYRQILGQKVEFLVSFYNNEISEKSEIFDDQFSVERPDGSNFTLKIRSTKLEDSAMYFCASRAGLGYGYTFGSGTRLTVV.

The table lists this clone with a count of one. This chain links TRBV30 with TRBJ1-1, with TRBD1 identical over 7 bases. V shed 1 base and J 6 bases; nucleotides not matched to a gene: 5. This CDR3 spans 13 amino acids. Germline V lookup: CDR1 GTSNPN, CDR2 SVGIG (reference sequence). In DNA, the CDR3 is TGTGCCTGGAGTGGAGGAGGGGGCCCTGAAGCTTTCTTT. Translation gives CAWSGGGGPEAFF.

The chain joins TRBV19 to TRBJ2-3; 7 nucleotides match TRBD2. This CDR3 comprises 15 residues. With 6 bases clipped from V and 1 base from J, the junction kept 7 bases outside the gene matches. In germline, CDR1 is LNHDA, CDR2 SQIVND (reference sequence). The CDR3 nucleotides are TGTGCCAGTAGGCGGACTAGTGGTGGCACAGATACGCAGTATTTT. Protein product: CASRRTSGGTDTQYF.

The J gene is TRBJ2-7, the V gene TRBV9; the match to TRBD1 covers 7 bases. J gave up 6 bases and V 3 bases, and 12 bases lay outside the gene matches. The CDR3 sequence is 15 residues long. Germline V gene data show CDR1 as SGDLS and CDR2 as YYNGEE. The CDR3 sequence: CASSARTGDIVEQYF. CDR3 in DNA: TGTGCCAGCAGCGCCCGGACAGGAGATATTGTCGAGCAGTACTTC.

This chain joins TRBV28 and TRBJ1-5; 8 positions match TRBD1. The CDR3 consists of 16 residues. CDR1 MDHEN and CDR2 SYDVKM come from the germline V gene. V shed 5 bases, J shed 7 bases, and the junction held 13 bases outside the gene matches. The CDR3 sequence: CASSPRYRGLGQPQHF. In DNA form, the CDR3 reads TGTGCCAGCAGTCCCCGCTACAGGGGGTTAGGGCAGCCCCAGCATTTT.

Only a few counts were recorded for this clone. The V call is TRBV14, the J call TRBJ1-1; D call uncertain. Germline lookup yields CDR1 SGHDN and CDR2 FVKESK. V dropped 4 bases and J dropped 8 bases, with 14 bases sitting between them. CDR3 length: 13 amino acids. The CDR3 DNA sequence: TGTGCCAGCAGCCCTCCTAGGCCCAACGAAGCTTTCTTT. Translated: CASSPPRPNEAFF.

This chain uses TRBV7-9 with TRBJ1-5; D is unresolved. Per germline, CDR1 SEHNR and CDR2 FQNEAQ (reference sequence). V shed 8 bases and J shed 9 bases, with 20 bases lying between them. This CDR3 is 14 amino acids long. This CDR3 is CASDNTTSRRPQHF. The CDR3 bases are TGTGCCAGCGACAATACCACAAGCCGAAGGCCCCAGCATTTT.

The CDR3 coding sequence is TGTGCAAGTCGCTTAGAAGCAGGGGCCAAAAACATTCAGTACTTC. Translating gives CASRLEAGAKNIQYF. The chain has TRBV12-2 and TRBJ2-4; the table gives TRBD1 as D, unverified against the DNA. TRBV12-2 is a known pseudogene. The CDR3 sequence is 15 residues long.

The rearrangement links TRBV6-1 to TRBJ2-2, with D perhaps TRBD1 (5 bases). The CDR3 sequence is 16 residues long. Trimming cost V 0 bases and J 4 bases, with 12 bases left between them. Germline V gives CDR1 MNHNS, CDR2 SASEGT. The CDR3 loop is CASSEALYQGTGELFF. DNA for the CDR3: TGTGCCAGCAGTGAAGCTCTTTATCAGGGCACCGGGGAGCTGTTTTTT.

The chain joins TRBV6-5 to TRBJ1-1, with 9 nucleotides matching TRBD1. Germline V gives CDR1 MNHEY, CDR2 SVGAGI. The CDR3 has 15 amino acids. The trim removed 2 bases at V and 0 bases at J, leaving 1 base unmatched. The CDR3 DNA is TGTGCCAGCAGTTACGGACAGGGGCTGAACACTGAAGCTTTCTTT. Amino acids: CASSYGQGLNTEAFF.

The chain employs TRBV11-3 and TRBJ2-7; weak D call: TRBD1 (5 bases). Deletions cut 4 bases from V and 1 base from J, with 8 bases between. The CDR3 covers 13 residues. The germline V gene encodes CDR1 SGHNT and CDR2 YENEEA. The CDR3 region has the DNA TGTGCCAGCAGCTCACGGACATCCTACGAGCAGTACTTC. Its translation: CASSSRTSYEQYF.

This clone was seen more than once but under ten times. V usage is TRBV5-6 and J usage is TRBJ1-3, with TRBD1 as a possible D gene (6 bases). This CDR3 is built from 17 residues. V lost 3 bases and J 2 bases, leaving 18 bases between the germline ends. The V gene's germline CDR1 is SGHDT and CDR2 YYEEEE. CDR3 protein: CASSSPYEGGAGNTIYF. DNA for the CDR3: TGTGCCAGCAGCTCGCCTTATGAAGGGGGTGCTGGAAACACCATATATTTT.

The CDR3 DNA is TGTGCCAGCAGCTTTAGAGCAGGGCCTTTAATCCTGAACACTGAAGCTTTCTTT. This sequence encodes CASSFRAGPLILNTEAFF. V is TRBV5-4 and J is TRBJ1-1, with D possibly TRBD1 on 5 matching bases. This CDR3 comprises 18 residues. Germline CDR1 is SGHNT and CDR2 is YYREEE (reference sequence). The V gene lost 2 bases and the J gene lost 0 bases, with 20 bases spanning the gap.

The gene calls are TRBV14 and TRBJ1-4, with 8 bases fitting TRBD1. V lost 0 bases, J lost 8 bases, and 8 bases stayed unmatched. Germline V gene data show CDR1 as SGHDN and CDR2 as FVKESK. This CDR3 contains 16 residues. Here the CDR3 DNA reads TGTGCCAGCAGCCAAGATTGGGCAGGGGGCCAAGAAAAACTGTTTTTT. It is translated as CASSQDWAGGQEKLFF.

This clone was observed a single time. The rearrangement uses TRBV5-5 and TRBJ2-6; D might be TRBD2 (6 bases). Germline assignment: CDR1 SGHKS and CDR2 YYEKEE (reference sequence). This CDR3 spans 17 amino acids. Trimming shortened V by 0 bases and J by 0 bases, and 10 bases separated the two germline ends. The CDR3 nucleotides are TGTGCCAGCAGCTTGGTGGGAGGCGCCTCTGGGGCCAACGTCCTGACTTTC. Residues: CASSLVGGASGANVLTF. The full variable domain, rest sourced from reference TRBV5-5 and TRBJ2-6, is DAGVTQSPTHLIKTRGQQVTLRCSPISGHKSVSWYQQVLGQGPQFIFQYYEKEERGRGNFPDRFSARQFPNYSSELNVNALLLGDSALYLCASSLVGGASGANVLTFGAGSRLTVL.

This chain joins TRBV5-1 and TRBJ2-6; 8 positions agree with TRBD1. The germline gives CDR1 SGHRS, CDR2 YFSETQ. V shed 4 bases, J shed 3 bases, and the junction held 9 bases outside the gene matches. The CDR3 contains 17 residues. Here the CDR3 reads CASSPRQGAIGANVLTF. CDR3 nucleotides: TGCGCCAGCAGCCCGCGGCAGGGGGCGATTGGGGCCAACGTCCTGACTTTC.

The CDR3 loop is CATSDPQTSGGSTGELFF. The CDR3 bases are TGTGCCACCAGTGACCCTCAGACTAGCGGGGGGAGTACCGGGGAGCTGTTTTTT. This rearrangement joins TRBV24-1 to TRBJ2-2; the match to TRBD2 covers 13 bases. The V and J ends lost 4 bases and 5 bases, in that order; junction bases with no gene match: 9. The CDR3 has 18 amino acids. Germline lookup yields CDR1 KGHDR and CDR2 SFDVKD.